This entry lists 23 T cell receptor beta chains sequenced from one sample in a study of CD8+CD57+ T cells in acquired aplastic anemia. In patients chosen for sequencing, flow cytometry had shown CD8+CD57+ cell expansion. The TCR beta profiling, which covered VDJ combination and CDR3 sequence, was carried out using genomic DNA as the template. From the reads, TCRdb called clonotypes with MiXCR, one entry per CDR3 protein. This sample has around 200,000 distinct CDR3 sequences; approximately 48% occur once, and the top ten carry 9.7%. The sample taken for sequencing was sorted CD4+, CD8+, or CD8+CD57+ T cells (not recorded which) from PBMCs. The receptors were sampled from a human donor with aplastic anemia.

This sequence joins TRBV20-1 and TRBJ2-7; D possibly corresponds to TRBD2 (5 bases). V was clipped by 0 bases and J by 5 bases, with 14 bases between them. In germline, CDR1 is DFQATT, CDR2 SNEGSKA (reference sequence). The CDR3 extends over 14 amino acids. The CDR3 reads CSARDFGRGNEQYF. CDR3 DNA sequence: TGCAGTGCTAGAGATTTTGGCCGGGGAAACGAGCAGTACTTC.

At least ten counts were recorded for this clonotype. The chain joins TRBV7-2 to TRBJ2-7, with a tentative D call TRBD2 (6 bases). V lost 4 bases and J 2 bases, leaving 12 bases between the germline ends. The V gene's germline CDR1 is SGHTA and CDR2 FQGNSA. The CDR3 spans 14 residues. This chain's CDR3 is CASSSRTGAYEQYF. The CDR3 nucleotides are TGTGCCAGCAGCTCCCGGACGGGGGCCTACGAGCAGTACTTC.

On this clonotype itself: This may come from a read error, since a much larger clone is one base off. DNA for the CDR3: TGTGCCAGCAGCCTTTCAGGGTCCGAGTGTCAGCCCCAGCATTTT. Its protein product is CASSLSGSECQPQHF. The J gene is TRBJ1-5, the V gene TRBV9, with D tentatively TRBD1 (5 bases). The V end was cut by 4 bases, the J end by 6 bases, with 17 bases between. Germline values: CDR1 SGDLS, CDR2 YYNGEE. The CDR3 sequence is 15 residues long.

Concerning this clonotype: A clone one base away is much larger, so this may be a read error. The chain uses TRBV6-5 and TRBJ1-2, with D perhaps TRBD1 (5 bases). The CDR3 sequence is 13 residues long. The V end was cut by 4 bases, the J end by 7 bases, with 13 bases between. The germline V gene has CDR1 MNHEY and CDR2 SVGAGI. Here the CDR3 DNA reads TGTGCCAGCAGTTGGGCAGGGAGAGGTGGCTACACCTTC. Protein product: CASSWAGRGGYTF.

This chain connects TRBV25-1 to TRBJ2-7; 8 nucleotides agree with TRBD1. V lost 4 bases to trimming and J lost 3 bases; unmatched junction nucleotides: 2. The germline gives CDR1 MGHDK, CDR2 SYGVNS. This CDR3 has 13 amino acids. The CDR3 spells CASSATGGYEQYF. The CDR3 DNA reads as TGTGCCAGCAGTGCCACAGGGGGCTACGAGCAGTACTTC.

In its sample, this clonotype was seen many times. The gene calls are TRBV2 and TRBJ2-7; 7 bases match TRBD1. Trimming cost V 2 bases and J 2 bases; bases outside gene matches: 3. The CDR3 extends over 14 amino acids. Germline loops: CDR1 SNHLY, CDR2 FYNNEI. The CDR3 is CASSEQGVTYEQYF. In DNA form, the CDR3 reads TGTGCCAGCAGTGAACAGGGGGTAACCTACGAGCAGTACTTC.

V gene TRBV5-1 combines with J gene TRBJ2-1; D is possibly TRBD1 (5 bases). The V gene's germline CDR1 is SGHRS and CDR2 YFSETQ. CDR3 length: 16 amino acids. Deletions cut 0 bases from V and 4 bases from J, with 14 bases between. The CDR3, as DNA: TGCGCCAGCAGCTTGGGGCCAGGGTTTCCTTACAATGAGCAGTTCTTC. Translating gives CASSLGPGFPYNEQFF.

The chain is built from TRBV7-6 and TRBJ2-1; no clear D. V lost 1 base to trimming and J lost 3 bases, with 7 bases between them. CDR1 and CDR2 from the germline V gene are SGHVS and FNYEAQ. CDR3 length equals 14 residues. Here the CDR3 DNA reads TGTGCCAGCAGCTTAGATCCCAGCTACAATGAGCAGTTCTTC. Amino acid sequence: CASSLDPSYNEQFF.

The chain joins TRBV29-1 to TRBJ2-7; weak D call: TRBD2 (5 bases). V was cut by 8 bases and J by 2 bases, with 13 bases left in between. The germline V gene encodes CDR1 SQVTM and CDR2 ANQGSEA. This CDR3 spans 12 amino acids. The CDR3: CSLLAGTYEQYF. The CDR3 DNA is TGCAGCTTACTGGCGGGCACCTACGAGCAGTACTTC.

This clonotype came up a few times. This sequence joins TRBV30 and TRBJ2-7; 10 bases are shared with TRBD1. This CDR3 contains 15 residues. Germline lookup yields CDR1 GTSNPN and CDR2 SVGIG (reference sequence). Trimming took 0 bases from V and 4 from J; bases not matched to a gene: 6. Here the CDR3 DNA reads TGTGCCTGGAGTGTATGGGACAGGGGATTGTACGAGCAGTACTTC. This translates into CAWSVWDRGLYEQYF.

The V and J genes are TRBV10-3 and TRBJ2-3, with D perhaps given as TRBD1 or TRBD2 (5 bases each). Deletions cut 4 bases from V and 0 bases from J, with 17 bases between. The CDR3 runs to 17 residues. Germline CDR1 ENHRY, CDR2 SYGVKD. The CDR3 coding sequence is TGTGCCATCAGTGGGGACGGGGACCGAGCTAGCACAGATACGCAGTATTTT. Encoded protein: CAISGDGDRASTDTQYF.

This rearrangement joins TRBV18 to TRBJ1-6; D might be TRBD1 (5 bases). The CDR3 is 15 residues long. V dropped 0 bases and J dropped 7 bases, with 10 bases sitting between them. Germline CDR1 KGHSH, CDR2 LQKENI. CDR3 amino acids: CASSPPGQNNSPLHF. The CDR3 nucleotides read TGTGCCAGCTCACCACCGGGGCAGAACAATTCACCCCTCCACTTT.

The V gene is TRBV14, the J gene TRBJ1-6; D ambiguous. Germline-derived CDR1 and CDR2 are SGHDN and FVKESK. V dropped 9 bases and J dropped 12 bases, with 3 bases sitting between them. The CDR3 consists of 8 residues. The CDR3, as DNA: TGTGCCAGTGGACCCCTCCACTTT. Amino acids: CASGPLHF.

This clonotype appeared many times. V gene TRBV20-1 combines with J gene TRBJ2-5; D is uncertain. The length of the CDR3 is 14 residues. V lost 3 bases and J lost 1, with 12 bases in between. CDR1 DFQATT and CDR2 SNEGSKA come from the germline V gene (reference sequence). The CDR3 DNA reads as TGCAGTGCTAGGGGGTTCCAGTCCCAAGAGACCCAGTACTTC. Translating gives CSARGFQSQETQYF.

In regard to this clonotype: A much larger clone differs by one base, so this may be a read error. The chain combines TRBV3-1 with TRBJ1-2; D gene ambiguous. Germline V lookup: CDR1 LGHDT, CDR2 YNNKEL (reference sequence). Trimming removed 4 bases at V and 7 bases at J, with 13 bases between. The CDR3 is 13 amino acids. In DNA, the CDR3 is TGTGCCAGCAGCCCGCCTGGCTTGGGTGGCTACACCTTC. It specifies CASSPPGLGGYTF.

The rearrangement joins TRBV5-1 to TRBJ1-6; D not resolved. The CDR3 sequence is 12 residues long. Germline V CDR1 and CDR2: SGHRS, YFSETQ. V lost 7 bases and J 6 bases, leaving 8 bases between the germline ends. CDR3 amino acids: CASSTGNSPLHF. The DNA of the CDR3 is TGCGCCAGCTCTACGGGTAATTCACCCCTCCACTTT.

The chain uses TRBV10-3 and TRBJ2-1, with D possibly TRBD2 on 5 matching bases. Trimming took off 4 bases at V and 5 bases at J, with 9 bases between the two ends. Germline CDR1 ENHRY, CDR2 SYGVKD. There are 13 residues in the CDR3. As DNA, the CDR3 is TGTGCCATCAGTGGGAGGTTGGACAATGAGCAGTTCTTC. Encoded protein: CAISGRLDNEQFF.

The chain employs TRBV9 and TRBJ1-5; D is ambiguous. Germline V gives CDR1 SGDLS, CDR2 YYNGEE. The CDR3 spans 12 residues. V was cut by 0 bases and J by 5 bases, with 3 bases left in between. In DNA form, the CDR3 reads TGTGCCAGCAGCGTAGGAGATCAGCCCCAGCATTTT. It yields the protein CASSVGDQPQHF.

This CDR3 reads CASTNGDSDSYNEQFF. The CDR3 bases are TGTGCCAGCACTAACGGGGACTCGGACTCCTACAATGAGCAGTTCTTC. The chain combines TRBV4-2 with TRBJ2-1; D may be TRBD2 (6 bases). The CDR3 length is 16 residues. Germline assignment: CDR1 LGHNA and CDR2 YNFKEQ. Deletions cut 7 bases from V and 0 bases from J, with 16 bases between.

This clonotype was observed many times. The chain has TRBV11-1 and TRBJ1-1; D is perhaps TRBD1 (5 bases). This CDR3 comprises 14 residues. CDR1 and CDR2 (germline): SGHAT, FQDESV (reference sequence). V was cut by 3 bases and J by 3 bases, with 11 bases left in between. The CDR3 loop reads CASSLVAGYTEAFF. In nucleotides, the CDR3 is TGTGCCAGCAGCTTGGTAGCAGGGTACACTGAAGCTTTCTTT.

The chain couples TRBV9 to TRBJ2-1; D is ambiguous. The CDR3 runs 13 residues. CDR1 and CDR2 from the germline V gene are SGDLS and YYNGEE. V gave up 0 bases and J gave up 12 bases, with 13 bases separating them. The CDR3 loop is CASSVDRVQRQFF. The CDR3 DNA reads as TGTGCCAGCAGCGTAGATCGTGTCCAGCGGCAGTTCTTC. Full variable domain (rest looked up from reference TRBV9 and TRBJ2-1): DSGVTQTPKHLITATGQRVTLRCSPRSGDLSVYWYQQSLDQGLQFLIQYYNGEERAKGNILERFSAQQFPDLHSELNLSSLELGDSALYFCASSVDRVQRQFFGPGTRLTVL.

This clonotype was seen many times. This chain links TRBV2 with TRBJ2-7; D uncertain. Germline V gene lookup returns CDR1 SNHLY and CDR2 FYNNEI. Trimming left V 1 base short and J 12 bases short, with 10 bases between. The CDR3 is 11 residues long. The CDR3 protein is CASSEGVIPYF. CDR3 DNA: TGTGCCAGCAGTGAAGGTGTAATTCCGTACTTC.

The chain has TRBV9 and TRBJ2-2; D gene unclear. This CDR3 contains 14 residues. V lost 0 bases to trimming and J lost 2 bases, with 5 bases between them. Germline V lookup: CDR1 SGDLS, CDR2 YYNGEE. In nucleotides, the CDR3 is TGTGCCAGCAGCGTAGTGCCAAACACCGGGGAGCTGTTTTTT. Translating gives CASSVVPNTGELFF.